Below are 4 T cell receptor beta chains sequenced from a single sample in a study of Ad26.COV2.S vaccination and SARS-CoV-2 variants. Method: immunoSEQ multiplex PCR; TCRdb's copy keeps in-frame clones and lacks some. The table shows about 94,000 clones, with approximately 77% occurring only once. The sample consisted of peripheral blood, taken after recovery from COVID-19. Receptors originate from a human donor who had recovered from COVID-19.

The chain couples TRBV19 to TRBJ2-1, with 11 bases lining up with TRBD1. The germline gives CDR1 LNHDA, CDR2 SQIVND (reference sequence). The CDR3 totals 15 residues. Trimming cost V 9 bases and J 7 bases; bases outside gene matches: 11. CDR3 loop: CARRPPGQGGNEQFF. The CDR3 DNA sequence: TGTGCCAGGAGACCTCCGGGACAGGGGGGGAATGAGCAGTTCTTC.

Only one count was recorded for this clone. The V call is TRBV13, the J call TRBJ2-3; a weak D match, TRBD1 (6 bases). The germline gives CDR1 PRHDT, CDR2 FYEKMQ (reference sequence). CDR3 length equals 15 residues. V was cut by 6 bases and J by 5 bases, with 18 bases left in between. CDR3 sequence: CASSPPGPRGDTQYF. The CDR3 DNA is TGTGCCAGCAGTCCACCGGGACCCAGGGGAGATACGCAGTATTTT.

The chain joins TRBV18 to TRBJ2-7; TRBD1 aligns across 7 bases. Germline loops: CDR1 KGHSH, CDR2 LQKENI. The trim removed 0 bases at V and 6 bases at J, leaving 8 bases unmatched. The CDR3 loop spans 15 amino acids. CDR3 bases: TGTGCCAGCTCACCACCCGAGGACAGGTTGTCCGAGCAGTACTTC. Translation gives CASSPPEDRLSEQYF.

This sequence joins TRBV28 and TRBJ1-4; D may be TRBD1 (6 bases). CDR3 length: 14 amino acids. V lost 8 bases to trimming and J lost 8 bases, with 18 bases between them. Germline V gives CDR1 MDHEN, CDR2 SYDVKM. CDR3 protein: CASALGGLREKLFF. As DNA, the CDR3 is TGTGCCAGCGCCCTGGGGGGGCTTCGGGAAAAACTGTTTTTT. The complete variable domain, with remaining parts taken from reference TRBV28 and TRBJ1-4, reads DVKVTQSSRYLVKRTGEKVFLECVQDMDHENMFWYRQDPGLGLRLIYFSYDVKMKEKGDIPEGYSVSREKKERFSLILESASTNQTSMYLCASALGGLREKLFFGSGTQLSVL.